What follows are 12 T cell receptor beta chains derived from one specimen sequenced in a study of somatic mutations in cytotoxic T cells in rheumatoid arthritis (dated by TCRdb to the late 2010s). Libraries were built with the immunoSEQ multiplex PCR assay. TCRdb took over this immuneACCESS table, retaining in-frame rearrangements with V and J assigned. Such tables are incomplete; in checked studies, under half of the missing clones stem from an unresolved V gene, and the remainder is unexplained. This sample lists over 15,000 clones; around three quarters were detected once. The ten most abundant clones make up around 4.8% of the sample. Sequenced material: CD8+ T cells sorted from blood. The source of these receptors is an adult with rheumatoid arthritis.

The chain employs TRBV7-9 and TRBJ1-2; D remains unclear. This CDR3 region has 13 residues. V lost 7 bases, J lost 3 bases, and 12 bases lay in between. Germline assignment: CDR1 SEHNR and CDR2 FQNEAQ (reference sequence). The CDR3 loop reads CASKGALDYGYTF. The CDR3 DNA reads as TGTGCCAGCAAGGGCGCCCTGGACTATGGCTACACCTTC.

The gene calls are TRBV7-8 and TRBJ1-6; 9 bases match TRBD1. V was clipped by 4 bases and J by 0 bases; unmatched bases: 13. This CDR3 spans 20 amino acids. Germline loops: CDR1 SGHVS, CDR2 FQNEAQ. The CDR3 DNA reads TGTGCCAGCAGCTCCGTCGAGGGACAGGGAATAAGCTCCTATAATTCACCCCTCCACTTT. Translating gives CASSSVEGQGISSYNSPLHF. Variable domain in full (rest from reference TRBV7-8 and TRBJ1-6): GAGVSQSPRYKVAKRGQDVALRCDPISGHVSLFWYQQALGQGPEFLTYFQNEAQLDKSGLPSDRFFAERPEGSVSTLKIQRTQQEDSAVYLCASSSVEGQGISSYNSPLHFGNGTRLTVT.

The chain has TRBV27 and TRBJ1-5, with no clear D. The V gene's germline CDR1 is MNHEY and CDR2 SMNVEV (reference sequence). Trimming took off 2 bases at V and 6 bases at J, with 11 bases between the two ends. The length of the CDR3 is 14 residues. The CDR3: CASSLTGLVQPQHF. CDR3 bases: TGTGCCAGCAGTTTAACGGGGTTGGTTCAGCCCCAGCATTTT.

By its share, this clone is medium-sized. The chain couples TRBV5-1 to TRBJ2-3; 9 nucleotides align to TRBD1. This CDR3 spans 14 amino acids. Per the germline V gene, CDR1 is SGHRS and CDR2 is YFSETQ. V lost 4 bases, J lost 2 bases, and 2 bases stayed unmatched. The CDR3 loop is CASSHRGPTDTQYF. The CDR3 region has the DNA TGCGCCAGCAGCCACAGGGGGCCCACAGATACGCAGTATTTT.

This rearrangement joins TRBV19 to TRBJ1-6; perhaps TRBD1 as D (6 bases). CDR1 is LNHDA, CDR2 SQIVND, per germline (reference sequence). The germline V and J ends were trimmed by 4 bases and 10 bases, with 17 bases remaining between them. CDR3 length: 15 residues. CDR3 sequence: CASSTGGQGWSPLHF. DNA of the CDR3: TGTGCCAGTAGTACTGGAGGGCAGGGGTGGTCACCCCTCCACTTT.

CDR3 in DNA: TGCGCCAGCAGCCCCCAAGGGGACAGTTATCAGCCCCAGCATTTT. Amino acids: CASSPQGDSYQPQHF. The chain uses TRBV4-1 and TRBJ1-5, with 7 positions matching TRBD1. CDR3 length equals 15 residues. The germline V gene encodes CDR1 MGHRA and CDR2 YSYEKL. The junction had 8 bases not matched to a gene; V was cut back by 4 bases and J by 5 bases.

In this sample, this clone is medium-sized (0.01 to 0.1%). The chain couples TRBV9 to TRBJ2-1, with 7 positions matching TRBD1. Germline-derived CDR1 and CDR2 are SGDLS and YYNGEE. Trimming cost V 3 bases and J 3 bases; bases outside gene matches: 9. This CDR3 region has 16 residues. The CDR3 region is CASSEPTGTDYNEQFF. CDR3 sequence (DNA): TGTGCCAGCAGCGAACCAACCGGGACAGACTACAATGAGCAGTTCTTC.

V gene TRBV27 combines with J gene TRBJ2-7, with 7 bases identical to TRBD2. V dropped 6 bases and J dropped 6; count of bases not matched to a gene: 5. The CDR3 extends over 12 amino acids. Germline CDR1 and CDR2: MNHEY and SMNVEV (reference sequence). The CDR3 reads CASSRWGGEQYF. Here the CDR3 DNA reads TGTGCCAGCAGCCGGTGGGGGGGCGAGCAGTACTTC.

The chain uses TRBV4-1 and TRBJ2-7; D gene ambiguous. V lost 6 bases to trimming and J lost 5 bases, with 20 bases between them. CDR3 length: 15 residues. The germline CDR1 and CDR2 sequences are MGHRA and YSYEKL. The CDR3 protein is CASSQTMGRIHEQYF. The CDR3 DNA sequence: TGCGCCAGCAGTCAAACAATGGGCCGCATCCACGAGCAGTACTTC.

The rearrangement joins TRBV19 to TRBJ2-1; unclear D gene. V was cut by 0 bases and J by 10 bases, with 7 bases left in between. The CDR3 length is 12 residues. Per germline, CDR1 LNHDA and CDR2 SQIVND (reference sequence). CDR3 DNA sequence: TGTGCCAGTAGTATAGATCGGGCGGAGCAGTTCTTC. This codes for CASSIDRAEQFF.

This chain links TRBV4-1 with TRBJ2-2; no clear D. This CDR3 spans 16 amino acids. Germline loops: CDR1 MGHRA, CDR2 YSYEKL. Trimming removed 0 bases from V and 5 bases from J, with 13 bases in between. This CDR3 reads CASSQDNPVKTGELFF. The CDR3 DNA sequence: TGCGCCAGCAGCCAAGATAATCCGGTGAAGACCGGGGAGCTGTTTTTT.

This chain links TRBV4-1 with TRBJ2-7; possibly TRBD2 for D (6 bases). The CDR3 contains 14 residues. Germline V gene data show CDR1 as MGHRA and CDR2 as YSYEKL. V was shortened by 3 bases and J by 3 bases, with 12 bases between the two germline ends. Here the CDR3 DNA reads TGCGCCAGCAGCCAGCGGGACTCGGGCTACGAGCAGTACTTC. It specifies CASSQRDSGYEQYF.